This entry lists 32 T cell receptor beta chains sequenced from one sample in a study of shared clonotypes between healthy human individuals. The assay was immunoSEQ multiplex PCR, and TCRdb's table has in-frame clones only and misses some. Of approximately 2.5 million clones in the sample, around nine tenths were seen once. Sequenced: naive CD4+ T cells sorted from blood. Subset given: CD45RA+ positively selected. The receptors shown here come from a man between 18 and 29 years old in good health.

The chain joins TRBV19 to TRBJ2-2; D gene ambiguous. The CDR3 runs 13 residues. Germline V gene lookup returns CDR1 LNHDA and CDR2 SQIVND (reference sequence). The V and J ends lost 0 bases and 7 bases respectively, with 6 bases between them. Here the CDR3 reads CASSIEADGELFF. CDR3 sequence (DNA): TGTGCCAGTAGTATAGAGGCCGACGGGGAGCTGTTTTTT. The variable domain in full, completed from reference TRBV19 and TRBJ2-2, reads DGGITQSPKYLFRKEGQNVTLSCEQNLNHDAMYWYRQDPGQGLRLIYYSQIVNDFQKGDIAEGYSVSREKKESFPLTVTSAQKNPTAFYLCASSIEADGELFFGEGSRLTVL.

This clone was seen once. The chain combines TRBV6-1 with TRBJ1-5; D gene ambiguous. This CDR3 has 15 amino acids. Trimming left V 1 base short and J 4 bases short, with 11 bases between. Germline CDR1 MNHNS, CDR2 SASEGT. Here the CDR3 reads CASSEGNSGNQPQHF. CDR3 nucleotide sequence: TGTGCCAGCAGTGAAGGGAACAGTGGGAATCAGCCCCAGCATTTT.

The genes are TRBV5-4 and TRBJ1-6; D might be TRBD1 (5 bases). The CDR3 is 14 residues long. CDR1 and CDR2 (germline): SGHNT, YYREEE (reference sequence). Trimming took 5 bases from V and 7 from J, leaving 13 bases between them. CDR3 coding DNA: TGTGCCAGCAGTAAACAGGAAGGCAATTCACCCCTCCACTTT. Translation: CASSKQEGNSPLHF.

The chain couples TRBV6-5 to TRBJ1-2, with unresolved D. CDR3 length: 14 amino acids. Germline lookup yields CDR1 MNHEY and CDR2 SVGAGI. The V gene lost 3 bases and the J gene lost 6 bases, with 14 bases spanning the gap. The CDR3 bases are TGTGCCAGCAGTTATTCGGGCACGAGGAATGGCTACACCTTC. This translates into CASSYSGTRNGYTF.

The rearrangement links TRBV25-1 to TRBJ2-3; 7 bases map to TRBD1. The CDR3 is 15 amino acids. Germline V CDR1 and CDR2: MGHDK, SYGVNS. Trimming at V came to 10 bases and at J to 6 bases, leaving 16 bases not matched to a gene. CDR3 DNA sequence: TGTGCCACCCAGCCCGCGAGGGGGCGTTTGGATACGCAGTATTTT. It yields the protein CATQPARGRLDTQYF.

This chain links TRBV11-2 with TRBJ2-1; 7 bases are shared with TRBD2. The CDR3 is made up of 15 amino acids. V shed 5 bases and J 2 bases; nucleotides not matched to a gene: 6. CDR1 and CDR2 (germline): SGHAT, FQNNGV. CDR3 nucleotide sequence: TGTGCCAGCAGCCGCGGGGAGGGGCCCTACAATGAGCAGTTCTTC. Its translation: CASSRGEGPYNEQFF.

This clone appeared a few times. The V call is TRBV14, the J call TRBJ1-1; D unresolved. Germline V gene lookup returns CDR1 SGHDN and CDR2 FVKESK. There are 13 residues in the CDR3. V was clipped by 4 bases and J by 0 bases, with 6 bases between them. The CDR3 DNA follows: TGTGCCAGCAGCCCAAGGGTGAACACTGAAGCTTTCTTT. Protein product: CASSPRVNTEAFF.

V gene TRBV9 combines with J gene TRBJ1-3, with 10 bases matching TRBD1. CDR1 and CDR2 from the germline V gene are SGDLS and YYNGEE. This CDR3 is built from 14 residues. V lost 2 bases, J lost 11 bases, and 7 bases stayed unmatched. CDR3 region: CASSVGDRGSSIYF. CDR3 nucleotide sequence: TGTGCCAGCAGCGTGGGGGACAGGGGCTCTTCCATATATTTT.

V and J are TRBV27 and TRBJ1-1; 8 bases are shared with TRBD1. V shed 5 bases, J shed 1 base, and the junction held 9 bases outside the gene matches. Germline V gene sequence: CDR1 MNHEY, CDR2 SMNVEV (reference sequence). CDR3 length: 16 residues. The CDR3 is CASSPILGTGNTEAFF. The DNA of the CDR3 is TGTGCCAGCAGTCCGATCCTCGGGACAGGGAACACTGAAGCTTTCTTT.

The chain combines TRBV13 with TRBJ1-3, with 7 bases aligning to TRBD1. Germline V lookup: CDR1 PRHDT, CDR2 FYEKMQ (reference sequence). The CDR3 totals 16 residues. Unmatched junction bases numbered 2, after V lost 0 bases and J lost 0 bases. CDR3 amino acids: CASSLGDRVSGNTIYF. DNA of the CDR3: TGTGCCAGCAGCTTAGGTGACAGGGTCTCTGGAAACACCATATATTTT.

About this clone: At the DNA level, this CDR3 is encoded by other sequences in the same sample as well. The genes are TRBV6-1 and TRBJ1-5; no firm D call. Germline CDR1 and CDR2: MNHNS and SASEGT. Trimming took off 0 bases at V and 2 bases at J, with 5 bases between the two ends. There are 14 residues in the CDR3. CDR3 in amino acids: CASSEAQGNQPQHF. DNA for the CDR3: TGTGCCAGCAGTGAAGCGCAGGGCAATCAGCCCCAGCATTTT.

Note on this clone: The sample contains more than one DNA sequence encoding this CDR3. The genes are TRBV7-2 and TRBJ2-3; no clear D. Germline CDR1 reads SGHTA; CDR2 reads FQGNSA. The CDR3 runs to 12 residues. The V end lost 5 bases, the J end lost 2 bases, and 5 bases lay between the germline ends. DNA of the CDR3: TGTGCCAGCAGCCCTTCCACAGATACGCAGTATTTT. This encodes CASSPSTDTQYF.

This chain connects TRBV5-1 to TRBJ2-1; D not resolved. Trimming removed 7 bases at V and 8 bases at J, with 13 bases between. Germline lookup yields CDR1 SGHRS and CDR2 YFSETQ. This CDR3 spans 12 amino acids. The CDR3 bases are TGCGCCAGCTCCCCTGGGTACGATGAGCAGTTCTTC. Translated, it gives CASSPGYDEQFF.

The V and J genes are TRBV30 and TRBJ2-1; tentative D call: TRBD1 (5 bases). This CDR3 comprises 13 residues. The germline gives CDR1 GTSNPN, CDR2 SVGIG (reference sequence). V lost 6 bases and J lost 4, with 13 bases in between. CDR3 protein: CACDSSPYNEQFF. The CDR3 region has the DNA TGTGCCTGCGACAGTTCCCCTTACAATGAGCAGTTCTTC.

Concerning this clone itself: The junction does not match germline at one end; this may be a read error. This chain uses TRBV7-9 with TRBJ2-7, with 15 positions matching TRBD2. Germline V gene data show CDR1 as SEHNR and CDR2 as FQNEAQ (reference sequence). CDR3 size: 14 residues. CDR3 bases: TGTGCCAGCAGCCCAGAGGGACTAGCGGGGGGCCAAATATTC. Its protein product is CASSPEGLAGGQIF.

About this clone: Other DNA sequences in this sample translate to the same CDR3. This chain uses TRBV18 with TRBJ2-5; D not certain. Trimming left V 0 bases short and J 1 base short, with 3 bases between. The CDR3 length is 13 residues. CDR1 is KGHSH, CDR2 LQKENI, per germline. This CDR3 is CASSPPVQETQYF. CDR3 in DNA: TGTGCCAGCTCACCACCAGTCCAAGAGACCCAGTACTTC.

The chain uses TRBV7-9 and TRBJ1-1; D remains ambiguous. Germline assignment: CDR1 SEHNR and CDR2 FQNEAQ (reference sequence). V shed 1 base and J shed 3 bases, with 12 bases lying between them. CDR3 length equals 15 residues. The CDR3 loop is CASSLGLGADTEAFF. CDR3 bases: TGTGCCAGCAGCTTAGGTCTGGGAGCGGACACTGAAGCTTTCTTT.

Notes on this clone: Additional DNA sequences in this sample encode the identical CDR3. This chain links TRBV5-1 with TRBJ2-2, with 7 bases identical to TRBD2. The CDR3 covers 16 residues. The V segment lost 0 bases and the J segment 5 bases; nucleotides outside the gene matches: 7. Germline lookup yields CDR1 SGHRS and CDR2 YFSETQ. CDR3 sequence: CASSLALAGVTGELFF. The CDR3 nucleotides are TGCGCCAGCAGCTTGGCCCTCGCGGGGGTGACCGGGGAGCTGTTTTTT. Full variable domain (missing parts from reference TRBV5-1 and TRBJ2-2): KAGVTQTPRYLIKTRGQQVTLSCSPISGHRSVSWYQQTPGQGLQFLFEYFSETQRNKGNFPGRFSGRQFSNSRSEMNVSTLELGDSALYLCASSLALAGVTGELFFGEGSRLTVL.

V usage is TRBV5-1 and J usage is TRBJ2-1; possible D gene TRBD2, 5 bases. From germline, CDR1 is SGHRS and CDR2 YFSETQ. The V end lost 2 bases, the J end lost 6 bases, and 9 bases lay between the germline ends. This CDR3 has 13 amino acids. CDR3 protein: CASSFPGINEQFF. The CDR3 coding sequence is TGCGCCAGCAGCTTCCCCGGGATCAATGAGCAGTTCTTC. The full variable domain, in which reference TRBV5-1 and TRBJ2-1 provide the parts outside the CDR3, is KAGVTQTPRYLIKTRGQQVTLSCSPISGHRSVSWYQQTPGQGLQFLFEYFSETQRNKGNFPGRFSGRQFSNSRSEMNVSTLELGDSALYLCASSFPGINEQFFGPGTRLTVL.

The genes are TRBV4-2 and TRBJ2-5; TRBD2 matches at 10 bases. Losses at the gene ends were 0 bases for V and 4 bases for J; bases not matched to a gene: 5. Germline assignment: CDR1 LGHNA and CDR2 YNFKEQ. CDR3 length equals 16 residues. The CDR3 region is CASSQEQRGGVETQYF. The CDR3 DNA is TGTGCCAGCAGCCAAGAGCAGCGGGGGGGCGTAGAGACCCAGTACTTC.

In its sample, this clone was seen once. In DNA, the CDR3 is TGTGCCAGCAGCCCATCGACTAGCGGGATAGAGCAGTTCTTC. Translation gives CASSPSTSGIEQFF. The V call is TRBV14, the J call TRBJ2-1; 11 bases fit TRBD2. CDR3 size: 14 residues. Germline lookup yields CDR1 SGHDN and CDR2 FVKESK. The junction had 6 bases not matched to a gene; V was cut back by 4 bases and J by 10 bases.

The chain carries TRBV5-1 and TRBJ1-1; 8 bases line up with TRBD1. Losses at the gene ends were 4 bases for V and 0 bases for J; bases not matched to a gene: 5. This CDR3 has 15 amino acids. Germline loops: CDR1 SGHRS, CDR2 YFSETQ. CDR3 sequence: CASSTGTGLNTEAFF. CDR3 nucleotide sequence: TGCGCCAGCAGCACCGGGACAGGCCTGAACACTGAAGCTTTCTTT.

In regard to this clone: Other DNA sequences from this sample encode an identical CDR3 as well. The V gene is TRBV30, the J gene TRBJ1-3; D is ambiguous. Germline V gene lookup returns CDR1 GTSNPN and CDR2 SVGIG (reference sequence). This CDR3 comprises 15 residues. V lost 0 bases and J lost 0, with 9 bases in between. This CDR3 reads CAWSVEGSSGNTIYF. CDR3 nucleotides: TGTGCCTGGAGTGTGGAAGGCTCCTCTGGAAACACCATATATTTT.

V gene TRBV5-1 combines with J gene TRBJ2-7; the match to TRBD1 covers 10 bases. This CDR3 region has 15 residues. Germline trimming cut 4 bases from V and 1 base from J; bases unmatched to any gene: 5. CDR1 and CDR2 from the germline V gene are SGHRS and YFSETQ. In nucleotides, the CDR3 is TGCGCCAGCAGCACGGGACAGGGGTTGTCCTACGAGCAGTACTTC. As protein: CASSTGQGLSYEQYF.

A word on this clone: The same CDR3 is also encoded by other DNA sequences in this sample. The genes are TRBV6-5 and TRBJ2-2; 8 nucleotides match TRBD1. Losses at the gene ends were 8 bases for V and 5 bases for J; bases not matched to a gene: 7. The CDR3 length is 14 residues. The germline gives CDR1 MNHEY, CDR2 SVGAGI. DNA for the CDR3: TGTGCCAGCCGTACAGGGGGGAATACCGGGGAGCTGTTTTTT. This codes for CASRTGGNTGELFF.

About this clone itself: Other DNA sequences in the same sample also yield this CDR3. This chain uses TRBV18 with TRBJ2-2; 8 bases are a match to TRBD1. The V gene end was trimmed by 3 bases and the J gene end by 5 bases; junction bases not matched to a gene: 2. The CDR3 is 14 residues long. CDR1 is KGHSH and CDR2 is LQKENI in the germline V gene. The CDR3: CASSPRQGTGELFF. CDR3 DNA sequence: TGTGCCAGCTCACCCCGACAGGGGACCGGGGAGCTGTTTTTT.

The chain carries TRBV5-1 and TRBJ2-4, with D possibly being TRBD1 or TRBD2 (7 bases each). Germline V gives CDR1 SGHRS, CDR2 YFSETQ. V was pared by 4 bases and J by 0 bases, with 14 bases between. CDR3 size: 16 residues. The DNA of the CDR3 is TGCGCCAGCAGCGGGGGGGACAGCCTAGCCAAAAACATTCAGTACTTC. Residues: CASSGGDSLAKNIQYF. The full variable domain, in which reference TRBV5-1 and TRBJ2-4 provide the parts outside the CDR3, is KAGVTQTPRYLIKTRGQQVTLSCSPISGHRSVSWYQQTPGQGLQFLFEYFSETQRNKGNFPGRFSGRQFSNSRSEMNVSTLELGDSALYLCASSGGDSLAKNIQYFGAGTRLSVL.

The gene calls are TRBV30 and TRBJ2-2; D might be TRBD1 or TRBD2, each matching 5 bases. In germline, CDR1 is GTSNPN, CDR2 SVGIG (reference sequence). Trimming removed 5 bases from V and 7 bases from J, with 14 bases in between. CDR3 length equals 13 residues. For the CDR3, the DNA is TGTGCCTGGTCCCAGGTGGGGGTCGGGGAGCTGTTTTTT. Protein product: CAWSQVGVGELFF.

This chain connects TRBV7-6 to TRBJ2-3; D unresolved. V shed 5 bases and J shed 3 bases, with 15 bases lying between them. The CDR3 covers 15 residues. Germline V gene sequence: CDR1 SGHVS, CDR2 FNYEAQ. The CDR3 DNA reads as TGTGCCAGCAGCCACTACACGTCGGGTACAGATACGCAGTATTTT. Translated: CASSHYTSGTDTQYF.

With regard to this clone: Distinct nucleotide sequences in the sample also encode this CDR3. The chain combines TRBV30 with TRBJ1-5; D uncertain. This CDR3 region has 14 residues. The ends were cut back, 3 bases at V and 5 bases at J, with 14 bases in the middle. Germline CDR1 GTSNPN, CDR2 SVGIG (reference sequence). This CDR3 is CAWSVLGKDQPQHF. The CDR3 nucleotides read TGTGCCTGGAGCGTTTTAGGGAAAGATCAGCCCCAGCATTTT. Full variable domain (rest looked up from reference TRBV30 and TRBJ1-5): SQTIHQWPATLVQPVGSPLSLECTVEGTSNPNLYWYRQAAGRGLQLLFYSVGIGQISSEVPQNLSASRPQDRQFILSSKKLLLSDSGFYLCAWSVLGKDQPQHFGDGTRLSIL.

This chain uses TRBV7-9 with TRBJ2-1, with 8 nucleotides matching TRBD2. CDR3 length equals 17 residues. Germline CDR1 SEHNR, CDR2 FQNEAQ (reference sequence). With V trimmed by 5 bases and J by 3 bases, 12 bases remained unmatched. The CDR3 region has the DNA TGTGCCAGCAGCCGTTCTGGTGGCCGGGGGGGCTACAATGAGCAGTTCTTC. Its translation: CASSRSGGRGGYNEQFF.

The rearrangement links TRBV19 to TRBJ1-6; the D is unclear. The CDR3 is made up of 15 amino acids. Per the germline V gene, CDR1 is LNHDA and CDR2 is SQIVND (reference sequence). Trimming left V 3 bases short and J 5 bases short, with 11 bases between. The CDR3 protein is CASSIRQVDNSPLHF. The CDR3 DNA follows: TGTGCCAGTAGTATCCGCCAGGTGGATAATTCACCCCTCCACTTT.